The 16 T cell receptor beta chains reported below all come from one sample, sequenced in a study of prognosis after radiotherapy for stage I lung cancer. CDR3 of TCR beta was amplified from genomic DNA via a two-round multiplex PCR. Specific primers for each TRBV and TRBJ gene were what first-round PCR used. TCRdb independently ran MiXCR on the multiplex PCR reads; one entry per CDR3 protein. The data contain about 15,000 distinct CDR3 sequences, 25% to 35% of them seen just once; the ten biggest clones take up approximately 11%. The sample in question was PBMCs, obtained before or after stereotactic body radiation therapy (not recorded which). The receptors originated from a donor at least 50 years old with non-small cell lung cancer.

The genes are TRBV15 and TRBJ2-1, with 10 bases identical to TRBD2. CDR3 length equals 14 residues. Germline CDR1 reads LNHNV; CDR2 reads YYDKDF (reference sequence). The junction had 3 bases not matched to a gene; V was cut back by 4 bases and J by 6 bases. The CDR3 DNA follows: TGTGCCACCAGCATAGGGACTAGCGTCAATGAGCAGTTCTTC. It is translated as CATSIGTSVNEQFF.

This clonotype was observed at least ten times. V is TRBV5-6 and J is TRBJ2-7; the match to TRBD1 covers 9 bases. Germline-derived CDR1 and CDR2 are SGHDT and YYEEEE. The CDR3 covers 14 residues. J gave up 2 bases and V 4 bases, and 4 bases lay outside the gene matches. The CDR3 spells CASSPGTGPYEQYF. The CDR3 nucleotides read TGTGCCAGCAGCCCCGGGACAGGGCCCTACGAGCAGTACTTC.

Many counts were recorded for this clonotype. The J gene is TRBJ1-5, the V gene TRBV28; D not certain. CDR3 size: 16 residues. Trimming cost V 6 bases and J 3 bases, with 18 bases left between them. The germline CDR1 and CDR2 sequences are MDHEN and SYDVKM. The CDR3 protein is CASSRRETLNNQPQHF. In nucleotides, the CDR3 is TGTGCCAGCAGCCGCCGGGAGACCCTTAACAATCAGCCCCAGCATTTT.

This clonotype was seen at least ten times. The chain employs TRBV29-1 and TRBJ2-2; D is ambiguous. The CDR3 is 13 amino acids. The V end lost 7 bases, the J end lost 6 bases, and 15 bases lay between the germline ends. The V gene's germline CDR1 is SQVTM and CDR2 ANQGSEA. CDR3 in DNA: TGCAGCGGACTCGGTTCAGCTGCCGGGGAGCTGTTTTTT. This codes for CSGLGSAAGELFF.

In its sample, this clonotype ranks as medium-sized. The chain couples TRBV5-1 to TRBJ2-3, with D hard to call. Germline V gene lookup returns CDR1 SGHRS and CDR2 YFSETQ. Trimming shortened V by 4 bases and J by 8 bases, and 14 bases separated the two germline ends. CDR3 length equals 13 residues. The CDR3 nucleotides are TGCGCCAGCAGCGCGGTTGGTGCCGGTACGCAGTATTTT. Its translation: CASSAVGAGTQYF.

This clonotype has at least ten counts. The V call is TRBV9, the J call TRBJ1-5; no clear D. CDR1 and CDR2 from the germline V gene are SGDLS and YYNGEE. The V gene lost 4 bases and the J gene lost 0 bases, with 11 bases spanning the gap. CDR3 size: 15 residues. For the CDR3, the DNA is TGTGCCAGCAGCCAGACGGGGAGTAGCAATCAGCCCCAGCATTTT. As protein: CASSQTGSSNQPQHF.

This clonotype is labeled medium-sized (0.01 to 0.1%). The chain couples TRBV20-1 to TRBJ2-2, with 8 positions matching TRBD2. This CDR3 has 14 amino acids. Per the germline V gene, CDR1 is DFQATT and CDR2 is SNEGSKA (reference sequence). J gave up 2 bases and V 6 bases, and 5 bases lay outside the gene matches. CDR3: CSATSGANTGELFF. The CDR3 DNA sequence: TGCAGTGCCACTAGCGGAGCTAACACCGGGGAGCTGTTTTTT.

A remark on this clonotype: With a far larger clone one base away, a read error is the likely cause. The rearrangement uses TRBV6-4 and TRBJ1-6, with D possibly being TRBD1 (5 bases). This CDR3 is 16 amino acids long. Looked up from germline, CDR1 is MRHNA and CDR2 is SNTAGT. For the CDR3, the DNA is TGTGCCAGCTCGGGACGCCAGAGCTCCTATAATTCACACCTCCACTTT. This sequence encodes CASSGRQSSYNSHLHF.

This clonotype was found many times. V and J are TRBV20-1 and TRBJ2-5, with TRBD2 matching 7 bases. The V and J ends lost 6 bases and 6 bases, in that order; junction bases with no gene match: 13. The germline gives CDR1 DFQATT, CDR2 SNEGSKA (reference sequence). This CDR3 has 14 residues. The CDR3 DNA is TGCAGTGCCCTGGGCGGGAGAGTGCCTAAGACCCAGTACTTC. Protein: CSALGGRVPKTQYF.

This clonotype is medium-sized (0.01 to 0.1%) within its sample. The chain has TRBV5-1 and TRBJ1-1, with TRBD1 as a possible D gene (5 bases). V was clipped by 3 bases and J by 5 bases, with 11 bases between them. The CDR3 has 13 residues. Germline CDR1 is SGHRS and CDR2 is YFSETQ. CDR3 nucleotide sequence: TGCGCCAGCAGCTGGGGGGACGGTACTGAAGCTTTCTTT. Encoded protein: CASSWGDGTEAFF.

This chain joins TRBV6-2 or TRBV6-3 and TRBJ1-5, with 8 positions matching TRBD1. The CDR3 is 23 residues long. The germline V gene has CDR1 MNHEY and CDR2 SVGEGT. After removal of 6 bases from V and 0 bases from J, the junction contained 28 bases not matched to a gene. In DNA, the CDR3 is TGTGCCAGCAGCCAGTCCATCGACAGGGGCAATCTCTTAGAGGTTTTTAGCAATCAGCCCCAGCATTTT. It encodes CASSQSIDRGNLLEVFSNQPQHF.

This clonotype was detected many times. The chain has TRBV10-3 and TRBJ2-7; the match to TRBD1 covers 10 bases. CDR1 ENHRY and CDR2 SYGVKD come from the germline V gene. V dropped 5 bases and J dropped 9; count of bases not matched to a gene: 13. The CDR3 has 15 amino acids. The CDR3 bases are TGTGCCATCAGTAACCCCTCTCGACAGGGGGCTGGGCAGTACTTC. This encodes CAISNPSRQGAGQYF.

By share, this clonotype ranks as medium-sized. The V call is TRBV5-1, the J call TRBJ2-1, with a possible D match to TRBD1 (6 bases). This CDR3 has 18 residues. Germline-derived CDR1 and CDR2 are SGHRS and YFSETQ. V shed 7 bases and J shed 3 bases, with 26 bases lying between them. CDR3 sequence: CASFSQGPGTEIYNEQFF. The CDR3, as DNA: TGCGCCAGCTTCTCACAGGGACCCGGGACGGAGATCTACAATGAGCAGTTCTTC.

Within the sample, this clonotype is medium-sized. The chain links TRBV28 to TRBJ2-7; no clear D gene. V lost 2 bases, J lost 2 bases, and 7 bases lay in between. Germline CDR1 MDHEN, CDR2 SYDVKM. The CDR3 totals 13 residues. CDR3 sequence: CASSLVRPYEQYF. The CDR3 DNA sequence: TGTGCCAGCAGTTTAGTGCGGCCCTACGAGCAGTACTTC.

This clonotype is labeled medium-sized. This chain links TRBV5-1 with TRBJ2-3; 11 positions agree with TRBD2. The CDR3 has 19 amino acids. The V gene end was trimmed by 4 bases and the J gene end by 0 bases; junction bases not matched to a gene: 13. Germline CDR1 reads SGHRS; CDR2 reads YFSETQ. In DNA, the CDR3 is TGCGCCAGCAGCGTCAGTCAACTAGCGGGAGTATCAAGCACAGATACGCAGTATTTT. Translating it yields CASSVSQLAGVSSTDTQYF.

Turning to this clonotype: A read error is possible here, since a much larger clone lies one base away. This chain links TRBV6-1 with TRBJ1-5, with unresolved D. The CDR3 is made up of 14 amino acids. The germline V gene has CDR1 MNHNS and CDR2 SASEGT. The V end lost 5 bases, the J end lost 5 bases, and 13 bases lay between the germline ends. The CDR3 region has the DNA TGTGCCAGCAGTAGACCCGGGCACGATCAGCCCCAGCATTTT. The encoded protein is CASSRPGHDQPQHF.